This record covers a single T cell receptor (beta chain). No antigen is known for it. The sort gate was single viable CD3+CD4+CD8-CD45RO+ cells for memory CD4+ T cells. This entry belongs to a study of memory CD4+ T cells and cytomegalovirus serostatus. Overall study results and limits: Of 150 to 200 reported CMV TCRbeta sequences, roughly 67 were found in memory CD4+ repertoires.

V lost 6 bases and J 4 bases, leaving 18 bases between the germline ends. CDR3 size: 15 residues. CDR1 and CDR2 from the germline V gene are MDHEN and SYDVKM. Method: immunoSEQ multiplex PCR; TCRdb's copy keeps in-frame clones and lacks some. The table lists some 87,000 clones, about four fifths of them singletons. The origin of this receptor is an adult in good health and CMV-seropositive. Specimen: memory CD4+ T cells from blood. The J gene is TRBJ1-1, the V gene TRBV28; possibly TRBD1 for D (5 bases). CDR3 in DNA: TGTGCCAGCAGACCATCCCGCGGGGGAGGCACTGAAGCTTTCTTT. Protein product: CASRPSRGGGTEAFF.